These T cell receptor beta chains were read from a single sample in a study of a mutant IDH1 vaccine in newly diagnosed glioma. Their specific antigens are unknown. Produced via immunoSEQ multiplex PCR; TCRdb's table is partial and in-frame only. The sample shows approximately 80,000 clones, 80% to 90% of them seen only once. The sequences come from PBMCs, collected from a glioma patient whose treatment included an IDH1 peptide vaccine. The receptors were sampled from a middle-aged man with glioma. The CDR3 runs from the conserved cysteine through the conserved F or W. A D gene is named only where the DNA matches it firmly. Rows may omit the clone size; those that give it use once, few, many or a size class.

D: TRBD1; V: TRBV30; size: .; J: TRBJ2-4; CDR3: CAWSVDRANIQYF; DNA: TGTGCCTGGAGTGTAGACAGGGCAAACATTCAGTACTTC
D: .; V: TRBV7-9; size: .; J: TRBJ2-2; CDR3: CASSLRALTGELFF; DNA: TGTGCCAGCAGCTTGCGGGCTCTCACCGGGGAGCTGTTTTTT
D: TRBD2; V: TRBV7-8; size: .; J: TRBJ2-3; CDR3: CASTRSGEITDTQYF; DNA: TGTGCCAGCACTCGGAGCGGGGAGATCACAGATACGCAGTATTTT
D: .; V: TRBV5-1; size: once; J: TRBJ2-7; CDR3: CASSLDGSAARYEQYF; DNA: TGCGCCAGCAGCTTGGATGGTAGTGCGGCGCGTTACGAGCAGTACTTC
D: .; V: TRBV7-8; size: .; J: TRBJ2-1; CDR3: CASSRFRSSYNEQFF; DNA: TGTGCCAGCAGCCGATTCCGGAGCTCCTACAATGAGCAGTTCTTC
D: .; V: TRBV4-3; size: .; J: TRBJ1-2; CDR3: CASSQDPTGTNYGYTF; DNA: TGCGCCAGCAGCCAAGATCCCACAGGGACTAACTATGGCTACACCTTC
D: .; V: TRBV30; size: few; J: TRBJ2-3; CDR3: CAWRKGGQGTDTQYF; DNA: TGTGCCTGGAGGAAGGGGGGCCAGGGCACAGATACGCAGTATTTT
D: .; V: TRBV7-2; size: .; J: TRBJ1-1; CDR3: CASSLTGTNTEAFF; DNA: TGTGCCAGCAGCTTAACAGGAACGAACACTGAAGCTTTCTTT
D: .; V: TRBV6-5; size: .; J: TRBJ1-4; CDR3: CASRPFGATNEKLFF; DNA: TGTGCCAGCAGACCCTTCGGTGCAACTAATGAAAAACTGTTTTTT
D: TRBD2; V: TRBV5-1; size: once; J: TRBJ2-3; CDR3: CASSLGLAGASTDTQYF; DNA: TGCGCCAGCAGCTTGGGGCTAGCGGGAGCTAGCACAGATACGCAGTATTTT
D: .; V: TRBV27; size: .; J: TRBJ2-1; CDR3: CASSFDVYNEQFF; DNA: TGTGCCAGCAGTTTTGATGTATACAATGAGCAGTTCTTC
D: .; V: TRBV27; size: .; J: TRBJ2-3; CDR3: CASSLYGGTQYF; DNA: TGTGCCAGCAGTTTATATGGTGGTACGCAGTATTTT
D: .; V: TRBV7-6; size: .; J: TRBJ2-3; CDR3: CASSLVGKDTQYF; DNA: TGTGCCAGCAGCTTAGTAGGTAAAGATACGCAGTATTTT
D: .; V: TRBV5-4; size: .; J: TRBJ2-2; CDR3: CASSLGVATTGELFF; DNA: TGTGCCAGCAGCTTGGGGGTAGCGACCACCGGGGAGCTGTTTTTT
D: .; V: TRBV9; size: few; J: TRBJ1-2; CDR3: CASSAQNSGYTF; DNA: TGTGCCAGCAGCGCCCAGAATTCTGGCTACACCTTC
D: .; V: TRBV30; size: .; J: TRBJ1-5; CDR3: CAWSDGPYSNQPQHF; DNA: TGTGCCTGGAGTGACGGACCGTATAGCAATCAGCCCCAGCATTTT
D: TRBD2; V: TRBV9; size: .; J: TRBJ2-1; CDR3: CASSVAFGASGHNEQFF; DNA: TGTGCCAGCAGCGTAGCATTCGGGGCTAGCGGACACAATGAGCAGTTCTTC
D: TRBD1; V: TRBV7-3; size: .; J: TRBJ1-1; CDR3: CASSSVGQGNTEAFF; DNA: TGTGCCAGCAGCTCCGTAGGACAGGGGAACACTGAAGCTTTCTTT
D: .; V: TRBV7-8; size: .; J: TRBJ1-2; CDR3: CASSLRTERNYGYTF; DNA: TGTGCCAGCAGCCTAAGGACGGAAAGAAACTATGGCTACACCTTC
D: TRBD2; V: TRBV19; size: .; J: TRBJ2-7; CDR3: CASRETSRTYEQYF; DNA: TGTGCCAGTAGGGAGACTAGCAGGACCTACGAGCAGTACTTC
D: .; V: TRBV9; size: .; J: TRBJ2-5; CDR3: CASSVGDTLQETQYF; DNA: TGTGCCAGCAGCGTAGGGGACACCCTCCAAGAGACCCAGTACTTC
D: .; V: TRBV2; size: few; J: TRBJ1-5; CDR3: CASSKGGASNQPQHF; DNA: TGTGCCAGCTCAAAAGGGGGGGCAAGCAATCAGCCCCAGCATTTT
D: .; V: TRBV5-1; size: .; J: TRBJ2-3; CDR3: CASSLALGAGNTDTQYF; DNA: TGCGCCAGCAGCTTGGCGCTTGGGGCGGGGAACACAGATACGCAGTATTTT
D: .; V: TRBV6-5; size: once; J: TRBJ2-3; CDR3: CASSYRGLAQYF; DNA: TGTGCCAGCAGTTACAGGGGTTTGGCGCAGTATTTT
D: .; V: TRBV9; size: once; J: TRBJ2-1; CDR3: CASSPLRGEQFF; DNA: TGTGCCAGCAGTCCCCTTCGCGGTGAGCAGTTCTTC
D: .; V: TRBV10-3; size: .; J: TRBJ2-5; CDR3: CAISESGTLQETQYF; DNA: TGTGCCATCAGTGAGTCGGGGACTCTTCAAGAGACCCAGTACTTC
D: .; V: TRBV5-4; size: .; J: TRBJ2-7; CDR3: CASSSRDGYEQYF; DNA: TGTGCCAGCAGCTCGAGGGACGGTTACGAGCAGTACTTC
D: .; V: TRBV7-9; size: .; J: TRBJ1-2; CDR3: CVSSWTGTRGYTF; DNA: TGTGTCAGCAGCTGGACCGGGACACGAGGCTACACCTTC
D: TRBD2; V: TRBV7-2; size: .; J: TRBJ2-7; CDR3: CASSSGGDYHYEQYF; DNA: TGTGCCAGCAGCTCAGGAGGGGACTACCACTACGAGCAGTACTTC
D: .; V: TRBV18; size: .; J: TRBJ1-1; CDR3: CASSPLITVPTTEAFF; DNA: TGTGCCAGCTCACCACTGATAACAGTCCCCACCACTGAAGCTTTCTTT
D: TRBD2; V: TRBV5-4; size: .; J: TRBJ2-3; CDR3: CASSTAGGGTDTQYF; DNA: TGTGCCAGCAGCACAGCGGGGGGTGGGACAGATACGCAGTATTTT
D: TRBD2; V: TRBV5-4; size: .; J: TRBJ2-1; CDR3: CASTGTSGNNEQFF; DNA: TGTGCCAGCACCGGGACTAGCGGGAACAATGAGCAGTTCTTC
D: TRBD2; V: TRBV6-1; size: .; J: TRBJ2-5; CDR3: CASSVAGGTKTQYF; DNA: TGTGCCAGCAGTGTAGCGGGAGGAACGAAGACCCAGTACTTC
D: .; V: TRBV18; size: .; J: TRBJ2-7; CDR3: CASSMGQLITYEQYF; DNA: TGTGCCAGCTCTATGGGGCAGTTGATTACCTACGAGCAGTACTTC
D: .; V: TRBV28; size: .; J: TRBJ1-4; CDR3: CASSLRQGRGEKLFF; DNA: TGTGCCAGCAGTCTCCGCCAGGGCCGGGGAGAAAAACTGTTTTTT
D: .; V: TRBV5-4; size: .; J: TRBJ1-2; CDR3: CASRGSGYGYTF; DNA: TGTGCCAGCAGGGGGTCAGGCTATGGCTACACCTTC
D: .; V: TRBV30; size: .; J: TRBJ1-6; CDR3: CAWSDSPIASSYNSPLHF; DNA: TGTGCCTGGAGTGATTCCCCCATTGCCAGCTCCTATAATTCACCCCTCCACTTT
D: TRBD1; V: TRBV18; size: .; J: TRBJ2-5; CDR3: CASSQLRGETQYF; DNA: TGTGCCAGCTCACAACTCAGGGGGGAGACCCAGTACTTC
D: .; V: TRBV7-9; size: .; J: TRBJ1-2; CDR3: CASSLEAGINGYTF; DNA: TGTGCCAGCAGCTTAGAGGCAGGGATTAATGGCTACACCTTC
D: .; V: TRBV2; size: .; J: TRBJ2-7; CDR3: CASRDWHSYEQYF; DNA: TGTGCCAGCAGAGATTGGCACTCCTACGAGCAGTACTTC
D: TRBD1; V: TRBV10-3; size: once; J: TRBJ1-6; CDR3: CAIRTGTGGNSPLHF; DNA: TGTGCCATCAGGACGGGGACAGGGGGTAATTCACCCCTCCACTTT
D: .; V: TRBV14; size: .; J: TRBJ2-2; CDR3: CASSQEVGSGELFF; DNA: TGTGCCAGCAGCCAAGAGGTGGGGTCCGGGGAGCTGTTTTTT
D: .; V: TRBV28; size: many; J: TRBJ1-4; CDR3: CASLTANEKLFF; DNA: TGTGCCAGCCTTACCGCAAATGAAAAACTGTTTTTT
D: .; V: TRBV2; size: .; J: TRBJ2-2; CDR3: CASSVPPGGELFF; DNA: TGTGCCAGCAGTGTACCCCCTGGGGGGGAGCTGTTTTTT
D: .; V: TRBV10-3; size: .; J: TRBJ1-3; CDR3: CAITPAPGNTIYF; DNA: TGTGCCATCACGCCAGCCCCTGGAAACACCATATATTTT
D: .; V: TRBV28; size: .; J: TRBJ2-4; CDR3: CASSLAGELAKNIQYF; DNA: TGTGCCAGCAGTTTAGCGGGCGAGCTAGCCAAAAACATTCAGTACTTC
D: .; V: TRBV7-2; size: many; J: TRBJ1-1; CDR3: CASSLYGTSPEAFF; DNA: TGTGCCAGCAGCTTATATGGGACAAGCCCTGAAGCTTTCTTT
D: TRBD1; V: TRBV28; size: .; J: TRBJ2-7; CDR3: CASTVDRGLSYEQYF; DNA: TGTGCCAGCACCGTGGACAGGGGGCTATCCTACGAGCAGTACTTC
D: TRBD1; V: TRBV4-2; size: .; J: TRBJ1-2; CDR3: CASSQDGTGGIGYTF; DNA: TGTGCCAGCAGCCAAGATGGGACAGGGGGCATTGGCTACACCTTC
D: TRBD1; V: TRBV9; size: .; J: TRBJ1-6; CDR3: CASSGGQGGWNSPLHF; DNA: TGTGCCAGCAGCGGGGGACAGGGGGGTTGGAATTCACCCCTCCACTTT
D: .; V: TRBV5-5; size: .; J: TRBJ2-3; CDR3: CASSLVGTDTQYF; DNA: TGTGCCAGCAGCTTGGTTGGCACAGATACGCAGTATTTT
D: TRBD1; V: TRBV27; size: .; J: TRBJ1-5; CDR3: CASSLSTGVGQPQHF; DNA: TGTGCCAGCAGTTTATCAACAGGGGTGGGTCAGCCCCAGCATTTT
D: .; V: TRBV5-1; size: .; J: TRBJ1-6; CDR3: CASSLSRASSPLHF; DNA: TGCGCCAGCAGCTTAAGCAGGGCTTCTTCACCCCTCCACTTT
D: TRBD1; V: TRBV5-1; size: .; J: TRBJ1-1; CDR3: CASSLAGQAPGTEAFF; DNA: TGCGCCAGCAGCTTGGCGGGACAGGCCCCGGGCACTGAAGCTTTCTTT
D: .; V: TRBV7-2; size: .; J: TRBJ1-6; CDR3: CASSLDVSPLHF; DNA: TGTGCCAGCAGCTTAGATGTTTCACCCCTCCACTTT